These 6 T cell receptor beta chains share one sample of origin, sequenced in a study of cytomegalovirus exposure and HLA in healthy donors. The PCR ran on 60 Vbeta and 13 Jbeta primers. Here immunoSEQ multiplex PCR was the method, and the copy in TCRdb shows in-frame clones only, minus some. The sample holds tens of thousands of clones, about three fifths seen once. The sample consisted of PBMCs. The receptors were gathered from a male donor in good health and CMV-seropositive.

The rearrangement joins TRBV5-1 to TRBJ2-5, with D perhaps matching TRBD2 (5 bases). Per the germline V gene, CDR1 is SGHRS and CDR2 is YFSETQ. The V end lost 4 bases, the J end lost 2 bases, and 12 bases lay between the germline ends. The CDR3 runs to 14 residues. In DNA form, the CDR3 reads TGCGCCAGCAGCCCCCGGGATTTACAAGAGACCCAGTACTTC. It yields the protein CASSPRDLQETQYF.

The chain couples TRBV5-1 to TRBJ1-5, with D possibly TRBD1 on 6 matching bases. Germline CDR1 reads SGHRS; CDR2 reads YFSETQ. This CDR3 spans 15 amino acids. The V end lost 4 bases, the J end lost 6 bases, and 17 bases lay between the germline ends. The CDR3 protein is CASSLGSGAVQPQHF. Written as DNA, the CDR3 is TGCGCCAGCAGCCTTGGTTCAGGGGCGGTTCAGCCCCAGCATTTT.

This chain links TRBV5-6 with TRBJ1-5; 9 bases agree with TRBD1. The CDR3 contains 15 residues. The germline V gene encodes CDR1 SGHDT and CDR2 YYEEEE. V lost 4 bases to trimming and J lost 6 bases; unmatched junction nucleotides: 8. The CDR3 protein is CASSSRDRETQPQHF. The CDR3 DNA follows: TGTGCCAGCAGCAGCCGGGACAGGGAAACTCAGCCCCAGCATTTT.

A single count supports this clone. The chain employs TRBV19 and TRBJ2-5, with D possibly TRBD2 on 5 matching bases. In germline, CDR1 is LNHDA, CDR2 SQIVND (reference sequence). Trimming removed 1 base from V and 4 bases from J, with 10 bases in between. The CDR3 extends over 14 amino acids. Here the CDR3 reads CASSIVGDRETQYF. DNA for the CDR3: TGTGCCAGTAGTATAGTGGGAGATCGAGAGACCCAGTACTTC. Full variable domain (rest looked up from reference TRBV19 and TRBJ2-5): DGGITQSPKYLFRKEGQNVTLSCEQNLNHDAMYWYRQDPGQGLRLIYYSQIVNDFQKGDIAEGYSVSREKKESFPLTVTSAQKNPTAFYLCASSIVGDRETQYFGPGTRLLVL.

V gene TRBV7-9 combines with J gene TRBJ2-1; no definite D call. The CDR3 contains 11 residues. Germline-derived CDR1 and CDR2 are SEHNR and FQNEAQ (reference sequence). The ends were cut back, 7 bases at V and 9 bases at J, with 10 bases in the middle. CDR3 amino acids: CASTSDPEQFF. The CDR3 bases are TGTGCCAGCACGTCAGATCCTGAGCAGTTCTTC.

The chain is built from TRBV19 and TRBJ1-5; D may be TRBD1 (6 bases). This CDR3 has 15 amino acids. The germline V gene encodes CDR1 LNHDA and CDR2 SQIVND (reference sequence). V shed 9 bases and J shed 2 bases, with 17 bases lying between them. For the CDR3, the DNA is TGTGCCAGCCGACCAGGAGGGGGGGGCAATCAGCCCCAGCATTTT. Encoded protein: CASRPGGGGNQPQHF.